This T cell receptor beta chain was sequenced for a study of blood T cell repertoires in COVID-19 (dated by TCRdb to the early 2020s). Some background on the complete study: Samples covering the acute and convalescent phases of COVID-19 were provided by collaborators in the United States, Italy and Spain. The material from the prospective study consisted of cDNA or gDNA derived from T cells, B-cell-depleted T cells, or PBMCs. The dataset comprised deeply sampled blood TCRbeta repertoires from subjects exposed to, actively infected with, or recovered from COVID-19. A freely available public database, intended as a resource for researchers studying the immune response to SARS-CoV-2, is where the repertoires were released. The samples were drawn from two sources: the first 160 participants of the ongoing ImmuneRACE study, and over 1,000 subjects contributed by 6 global collaborators. A de-identified subject ID, COVID-19 status, age in years and sex were almost always included in the sample metadata. Where HLA class I and class II types were available, the types were taken from metadata supplied by the sample provider, not from assay-based typing.

TCRbeta CDR3 regions were amplified from genomic DNA by means of the immunoSEQ Assay, a bias-controlled multiplex PCR. The published analysis was carried out like this. The number of nucleated cells in each sample was estimated from the amplification of reference gene primers within the assay. To quantify the absolute abundance of each unique TCRbeta CDR3 rearrangement, sequence reads were collapsed and filtered. For each sample, productive Simpson clonality was calculated by taking the square root of Simpson's diversity index across productive rearrangements. As stored in TCRdb, this immuneACCESS dataset retains in-frame rearrangements with V and J assigned. A fraction of the clones does not appear; measured against another copy, unresolved V genes explain less than half of the discrepancy, and the remainder lacks a known reason. That table is the source of V, J and clone size, and D and trimming were worked out from the DNA. The sample table contains 150,000 to 250,000 clones; only one count was recorded for approximately 80% of them. Jointly, the top ten make up over 9.5% of the sample.

Enrolling through a virtual design, the prospective study's participants ranged in age from roughly 18 to 89 years and lived across about two dozen United States geographic areas. Cohort assignment in the prospective study relied on participant-reported clinical history from a screening survey and a study questionnaire. Recovered participants in ImmuneRACE Cohort 3 were defined by two consecutive negative NP/OP PCR tests, clearance by a healthcare professional, or resolution of symptoms. In the prospective study, mobile phlebotomists collected whole blood, serum and a nasopharyngeal or oropharyngeal swab from each participant. Additional blood draws and questionnaires over an approximately 2-month period could optionally be provided by prospective study participants. Before DNA extraction, blood samples from the prospective study were shipped at room temperature or frozen. For CDR1 and CDR2, the germline V gene lists MGHRA and YSYEKL. There are 17 amino acids in the CDR3, from cysteine to phenylalanine inclusive. This entry keeps only the CDR3 DNA: 51 bases, framed from base 1. Trimmed from V: 0 bases; trimmed from J: 0 bases; junction bases lacking a gene match: 4.

The full study reports these points: Clinical and demographic metadata were provided uncurated, with the amount varying by source and participant.

In the case of this clone: The antigen it recognizes is unknown. No base quality information exists; no much larger clone differs at one position.

Recombination connected TRBV4-1 to TRBJ2-3; 9 middle bases align to TRBD2. This TCR was sampled from a man in his forties who had recovered from COVID-19. What was sequenced was PBMCs or T cells enriched from blood (not recorded which). The CDR3 here reads CASSQDLTSGSTDTQYF. At the DNA level, the sequence is TGCGCCAGCAGCCAAGATCTTACTAGCGGGAGCACAGATACGCAGTATTTT.